Shown below are 10 T cell receptor beta chains from a single sample sequenced in a study of breast tumors, draining lymph nodes, adjacent tissues. Breast cancer patients provided tissue from their axillary draining lymph nodes. MiXCR, applied by TCRdb to the multiplex PCR reads, yields one record per CDR3 protein. This table has about 89,000 distinct CDR3 sequences, approximately 28% appearing once. Sequenced material: axillary lymph node tissue. All receptors come from a female donor with breast cancer. Some clones in this sample may be carry-over from other donors' samples.

This clonotype was found many times. The chain employs TRBV4-1 and TRBJ2-7, with no clear D. CDR3 size: 15 residues. The ends were cut back, 4 bases at V and 3 bases at J, with 16 bases in the middle. Germline-derived CDR1 and CDR2 are MGHRA and YSYEKL. CDR3 in DNA: TGCGCCAGCAGCCTCGTCGGTGGGGAAATCTACGAGCAGTACTTC. Its protein product is CASSLVGGEIYEQYF.

The chain couples TRBV5-1 to TRBJ2-7, with D perhaps TRBD1 or TRBD2 (5 bases each). Per the germline V gene, CDR1 is SGHRS and CDR2 is YFSETQ. With 2 bases removed from V and 3 bases from J, the gap between germline ends came to 9 bases. There are 13 residues in the CDR3. The DNA for the CDR3 is TGCGCCAGCAGCTTCTGGGACCTCTACGAGCAGTACTTC. The encoded protein is CASSFWDLYEQYF. The full variable domain, with the rest looked up from reference TRBV5-1 and TRBJ2-7, is KAGVTQTPRYLIKTRGQQVTLSCSPISGHRSVSWYQQTPGQGLQFLFEYFSETQRNKGNFPGRFSGRQFSNSRSEMNVSTLELGDSALYLCASSFWDLYEQYFGPGTRLTVT.

A remark on this clonotype: A much larger clone lies a single base off, so this may be a read error. The gene calls are TRBV10-3 and TRBJ2-2, with 9 bases matching TRBD2. Germline assignment: CDR1 ENHRY and CDR2 SYGVKD. This CDR3 has 15 amino acids. The CDR3 DNA sequence: TGTGCCAGCAGGGTAATAGCGGGAGTGACCGGGGAGCCGTTTTTT. It encodes CASRVIAGVTGEPFF.

This clonotype was detected many times. The V gene is TRBV12-3 or TRBV12-4, the J gene TRBJ2-1; D is unresolved. The length of the CDR3 is 13 residues. Trimming removed 2 bases at V and 6 bases at J, with 8 bases between. The DNA for the CDR3 is TGTGCCAGCAGTTTAAGCCTGTTCAATGAGCAGTTCTTC. It specifies CASSLSLFNEQFF.

This clonotype was detected ten times or more. This chain connects TRBV7-9 to TRBJ2-1; no reliable D call. The CDR3 loop spans 13 amino acids. With 9 bases removed from V and 0 bases from J, the gap between germline ends came to 9 bases. Germline V gene data show CDR1 as SEHNR and CDR2 as FQNEAQ (reference sequence). The CDR3, as DNA: TGTGCCAGTACGCCGGGCTCCTACAATGAGCAGTTCTTC. Its protein is CASTPGSYNEQFF. The variable domain in full, with the rest retrieved from reference TRBV7-9 and TRBJ2-1, is DTGVSQNPRHKITKRGQNVTFRCDPISEHNRLYWYRQTLGQGPEFLTYFQNEAQLEKSRLLSDRFSAERPKGSFSTLEIQRTEQGDSAMYLCASTPGSYNEQFFGPGTRLTVL.

Comment on this clonotype: At one boundary the junction diverges from the germline segment, which might be a read error. The rearrangement joins TRBV19 to TRBJ2-7, with 7 bases fitting TRBD1. CDR1 LNHDA and CDR2 SQIVND come from the germline V gene (reference sequence). CDR3 length: 13 amino acids. CDR3 in amino acids: CGSRGPQSHEQYF. CDR3 in DNA: TGTGGCAGTAGGGGGCCCCAGTCCCACGAGCAGTACTTC. The full variable domain, in which reference TRBV19 and TRBJ2-7 provide the parts outside the CDR3, is DGGITQSPKYLFRKEGQNVTLSCEQNLNHDAMYWYRQDPGQGLRLIYYSQIVNDFQKGDIAEGYSVSREKKESFPLTVTSAQKNPTAFYLCGSRGPQSHEQYFGPGTRLTVT.

This clonotype is large. The V call is TRBV4-1, the J call TRBJ1-4, with 11 bases aligning to TRBD1. Per the germline V gene, CDR1 is MGHRA and CDR2 is YSYEKL. CDR3 length: 15 residues. Trimming removed 3 bases from V and 9 bases from J; junction bases left unmatched: 6. CDR3 coding DNA: TGCGCCAGCAGCCAGAGGGGACAGGGGGTCAAAAAACTGTTTTTT. Translation gives CASSQRGQGVKKLFF.

This clonotype has ten or more counts. This chain uses TRBV18 with TRBJ1-6; the match to TRBD1 covers 10 bases. CDR3 length equals 15 residues. CDR1 is KGHSH, CDR2 LQKENI, per germline. V trimming: 6 bases; J trimming: 6 bases; junction bases outside the gene matches: 5. The CDR3 nucleotides are TGTGCCAGCTCTTCAGACAGGGGGCGTAATTCACCCCTCCACTTT. Its translation is CASSSDRGRNSPLHF.

At least ten counts were recorded for this clonotype. The chain uses TRBV7-2 and TRBJ1-5; D remains unclear. CDR3 length equals 15 residues. The V gene lost 2 bases and the J gene lost 3 bases, with 11 bases spanning the gap. Looked up from germline, CDR1 is SGHTA and CDR2 is FQGNSA. CDR3: CASSLYLDYNQPQHF. The CDR3 DNA is TGTGCCAGCAGCTTATACTTGGACTACAATCAGCCCCAGCATTTT.

This clonotype was found a few times. A read error is possible here, since a much larger clone lies one base away. The chain has TRBV20-1 and TRBJ2-1, with 11 bases matching TRBD1. V trimming: 6 bases; J trimming: 9 bases; junction bases outside the gene matches: 10. The CDR3 covers 14 residues. Germline loops: CDR1 DFQATT, CDR2 SNEGSKA (reference sequence). CDR3 loop: CSAGAGQGGAEQFF. In DNA, the CDR3 is TGCAGTGCGGGGGCGGGACAGGGGGGGGCTGAGCAGTTCTTC.